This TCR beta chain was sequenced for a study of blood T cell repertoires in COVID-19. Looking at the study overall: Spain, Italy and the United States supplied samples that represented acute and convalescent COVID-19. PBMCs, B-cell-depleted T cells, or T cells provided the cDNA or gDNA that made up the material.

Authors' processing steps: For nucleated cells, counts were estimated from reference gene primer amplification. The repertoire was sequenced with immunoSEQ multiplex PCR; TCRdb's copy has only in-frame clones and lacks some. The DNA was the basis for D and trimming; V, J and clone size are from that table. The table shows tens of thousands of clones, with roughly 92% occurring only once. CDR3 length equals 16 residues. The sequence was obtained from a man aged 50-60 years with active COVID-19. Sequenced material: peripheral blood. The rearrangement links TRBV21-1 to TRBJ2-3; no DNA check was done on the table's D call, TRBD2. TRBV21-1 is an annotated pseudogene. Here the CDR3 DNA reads TGTGCCAACGGGGGAGCTTGGCGGGAGAGGTGGGATACGCAGTATTTT. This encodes CANGGAWRERWDTQYF.